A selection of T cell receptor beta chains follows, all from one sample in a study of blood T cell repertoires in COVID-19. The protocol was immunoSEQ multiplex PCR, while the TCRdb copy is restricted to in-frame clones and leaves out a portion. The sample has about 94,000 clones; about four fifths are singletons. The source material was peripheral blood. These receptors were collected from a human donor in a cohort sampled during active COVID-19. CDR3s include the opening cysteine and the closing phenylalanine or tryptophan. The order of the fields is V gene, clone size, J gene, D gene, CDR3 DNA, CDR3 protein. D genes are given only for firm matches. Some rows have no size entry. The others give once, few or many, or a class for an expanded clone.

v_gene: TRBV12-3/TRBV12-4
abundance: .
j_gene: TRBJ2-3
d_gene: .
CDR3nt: TGTGCCAGCAGTCAGGGGAATACGCAGTATTTT
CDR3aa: CASSQGNTQYF

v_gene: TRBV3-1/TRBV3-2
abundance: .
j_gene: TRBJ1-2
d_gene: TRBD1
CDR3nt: TGTGCCAGCAGCCACGGGACAGGGGATGGCTACACCTTC
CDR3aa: CASSHGTGDGYTF

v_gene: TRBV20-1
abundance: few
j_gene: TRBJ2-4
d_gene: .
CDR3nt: TGCAGTGCCAGTAGAGAAAACATTCAGTACTTC
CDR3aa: CSASRENIQYF

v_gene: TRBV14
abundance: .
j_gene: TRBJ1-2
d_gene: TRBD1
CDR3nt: TGTGCCAGCAGCCGCGGGACAGCCAACTATGGCTACACCTTC
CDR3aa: CASSRGTANYGYTF

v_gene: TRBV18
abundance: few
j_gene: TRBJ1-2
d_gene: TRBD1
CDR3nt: TGTGCCAGCTCACCCTCCGGACAGGGTGGAAGGGATGGCTACACCTTC
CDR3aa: CASSPSGQGGRDGYTF

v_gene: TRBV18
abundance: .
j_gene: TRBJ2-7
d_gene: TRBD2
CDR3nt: TGTGCCAGCTCACCATTCCCGGGGGGAAGGAGCGCCTACGAGCAGTACTTC
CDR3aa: CASSPFPGGRSAYEQYF

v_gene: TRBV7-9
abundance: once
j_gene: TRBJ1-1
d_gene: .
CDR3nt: TGTGCCAGCAGCTACCGGGGGGGTCCGGGGCGGGCTGAAGCTTTCTTT
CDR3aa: CASSYRGGPGRAEAFF

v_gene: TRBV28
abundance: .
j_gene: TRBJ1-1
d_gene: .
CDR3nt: TGTGCCAGCAGTCCGACAGACTTCACTGAAGCTTTCTTT
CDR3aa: CASSPTDFTEAFF

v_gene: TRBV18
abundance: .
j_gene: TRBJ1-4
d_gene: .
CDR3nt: TGTGCCAGCTCAGCAGGGGTGACTAATGAAAAACTGTTTTTT
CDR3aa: CASSAGVTNEKLFF

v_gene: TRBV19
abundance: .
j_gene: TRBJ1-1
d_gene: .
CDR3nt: TGTGCCAGTAGCAATCTTGGCGGGGCTTCTGAAGCTTTCTTT
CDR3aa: CASSNLGGASEAFF